These T cell receptor beta chains were read from a single sample in a study of blood T cell repertoires in COVID-19. Only in-frame clones appear in the TCRdb table, and some are missing; sequencing was by immunoSEQ multiplex PCR. The table has about half a million clones, 70% to 90% seen once. The sequenced material came from peripheral blood. The receptors were sampled from a human donor in a cohort sampled during active COVID-19. CDR3s include the opening cysteine and the closing phenylalanine or tryptophan. The D gene is left open where the match is weak. Clone size is shown for a subset of rows, as once, few, many or a class of expanded clone.

d_call,v_call,clone_size,j_call,cdr3_aa,cdr3_nt
NA,TRBV9,NA,TRBJ1-3,CASSGGQVSSGNTIYF,TGTGCCAGCAGCGGAGGACAAGTAAGCTCTGGAAACACCATATATTTT
TRBD2,TRBV19,NA,TRBJ2-5,CASSRGFLAGEETQYF,TGTGCCAGTAGTAGAGGATTCCTAGCGGGAGAAGAGACCCAGTACTTC
NA,TRBV6-6,once,TRBJ2-7,CASSLNTGTPSGEQYF,TGTGCCAGCAGCCTAAATACCGGGACACCGTCCGGCGAGCAGTACTTC
TRBD1,TRBV14,few,TRBJ1-2,CASSQETGRGYGYTF,TGTGCCAGCAGCCAAGAGACAGGGAGAGGCTATGGCTACACCTTC
NA,TRBV30,NA,TRBJ2-7,CAWSRGSSYEQYF,TGTGCCTGGAGTAGAGGTAGCTCCTACGAGCAGTACTTC
TRBD2,TRBV18,NA,TRBJ2-7,CASSPMGLADEQYF,TGTGCCAGCTCACCTATGGGACTAGCGGACGAGCAGTACTTC
NA,TRBV10-3,NA,TRBJ1-1,CAISGVGESNTEAFF,TGTGCCATCAGTGGGGTTGGGGAGTCAAACACTGAAGCTTTCTTT
TRBD1,TRBV18,once,TRBJ1-5,CASSPPTRPGQGGQPQHF,TGTGCCAGCTCACCACCGACACGTCCGGGACAGGGTGGGCAGCCCCAGCATTTT
TRBD2,TRBV24-1,NA,TRBJ2-1,CATSDSSLAGVGNEQFF,TGTGCCACCAGTGATTCCTCACTAGCGGGAGTGGGCAATGAGCAGTTCTTC
NA,TRBV18,NA,TRBJ1-1,CASSPRGEGTEAFF,TGTGCCAGCTCCCCTAGAGGGGAGGGCACTGAAGCTTTCTTT
TRBD2,TRBV7-2,NA,TRBJ2-5,CASSSGTSGRAPGETQYF,TGTGCCAGCAGCAGCGGGACTAGCGGGAGGGCGCCGGGGGAGACCCAGTACTTC
NA,TRBV28,NA,TRBJ2-2,CASRNRALDTGELFF,TGTGCCAGCCGTAACAGGGCGTTAGACACCGGGGAGCTGTTTTTT
NA,TRBV2,NA,TRBJ1-2,CASSDYRGSYGGYTF,TGTGCCAGCAGTGATTACCGGGGTTCCTATGGTGGCTACACCTTC
TRBD1,TRBV18,NA,TRBJ1-1,CASSPSTGLNTEAFF,TGTGCCAGCTCACCCTCGACAGGGCTTAACACTGAAGCTTTCTTT
NA,TRBV30,once,TRBJ1-1,CAWKSGLNTEAFF,TGTGCCTGGAAGTCGGGGTTAAACACTGAAGCTTTCTTT
TRBD2,TRBV6-4,once,TRBJ2-1,CASSGLAGGSSEQFF,TGTGCCAGCAGTGGACTAGCGGGAGGGTCCAGTGAGCAGTTCTTC
NA,TRBV5-1,NA,TRBJ1-1,CASSLDGMNTEAFF,TGCGCCAGCAGCTTGGACGGGATGAACACTGAAGCTTTCTTT
TRBD1,TRBV3-1/TRBV3-2,once,TRBJ2-2,CASSQGPQGDTGELFF,TGTGCCAGCAGCCAAGGTCCCCAGGGGGACACCGGGGAGCTGTTTTTT
TRBD1,TRBV24-1,NA,TRBJ2-7,CAAGQGEYEQYF,TGTGCCGCTGGACAGGGGGAATACGAGCAGTACTTC
TRBD1,TRBV19,NA,TRBJ1-1,CASSTYRGQKNTEAFF,TGTGCCAGTAGTACCTACAGGGGGCAAAAGAACACTGAAGCTTTCTTT
TRBD2,TRBV18,NA,TRBJ2-5,CASSPVREGPQYF,TGTGCCAGCTCACCAGTTCGGGAGGGGCCCCAGTACTTC
TRBD1,TRBV6-6,few,TRBJ1-1,CASSLDRGRLEAFF,TGTGCCAGCAGTTTGGACAGGGGCCGCCTGGAAGCTTTCTTT
NA,TRBV4-2,few,TRBJ1-3,CASSPPGGQSSGNTIYF,TGTGCCAGCAGCCCCCCGGGGGGCCAAAGCTCTGGAAACACCATATATTTT
TRBD1,TRBV6-5,NA,TRBJ1-5,CASSRQGYSNQPQHF,TGTGCCAGCAGTCGACAGGGCTATAGCAATCAGCCCCAGCATTTT